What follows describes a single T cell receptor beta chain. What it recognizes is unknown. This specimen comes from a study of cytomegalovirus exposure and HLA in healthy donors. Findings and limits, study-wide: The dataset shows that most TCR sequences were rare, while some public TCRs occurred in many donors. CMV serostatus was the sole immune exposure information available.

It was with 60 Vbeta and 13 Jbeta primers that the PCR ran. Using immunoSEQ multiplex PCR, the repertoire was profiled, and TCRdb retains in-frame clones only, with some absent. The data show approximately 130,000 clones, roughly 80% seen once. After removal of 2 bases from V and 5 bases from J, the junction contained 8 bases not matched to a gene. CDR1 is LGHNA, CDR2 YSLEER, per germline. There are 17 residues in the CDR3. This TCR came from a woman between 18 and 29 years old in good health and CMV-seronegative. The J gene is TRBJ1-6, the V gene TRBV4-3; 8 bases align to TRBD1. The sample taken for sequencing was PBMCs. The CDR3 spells CASSQLAGQGNNSPLHF. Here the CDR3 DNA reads TGCGCCAGCAGCCAACTCGCCGGACAGGGCAATAATTCACCCCTCCACTTT.